These T cell receptor beta chains were read from a single sample in a study of shared clonotypes between healthy human individuals. The repertoire was sequenced with immunoSEQ multiplex PCR; TCRdb's copy has only in-frame clones and lacks some. This table holds approximately 1.9 million clones, about 93% found once. Sequencing was carried out using naive CD8+ T cells from PBMCs. Source of these receptors: a man younger than 35 in good health. Some clones in this sample may be carry-over from other donors' samples. The CDR3 runs from the conserved cysteine through the conserved F or W. D genes are given only for firm matches. Clone size is not always given. Where it is, it says once, few, many or a class for expanded clones.

cdr3_nt cdr3_aa v_call d_call clone_size j_call
TGTGCCAGCAGTGAAGCGAATGGGCAATACTTTGGAAACACCATATATTTT CASSEANGQYFGNTIYF TRBV6-1 - - TRBJ1-3
TGCGCCAGCAGCTTGGGAGCAGGGAGGGTCGGTCAGCCCCAGCATTTT CASSLGAGRVGQPQHF TRBV5-1 - - TRBJ1-5
TGTGCCAGCAGCTTGGCAGGCCCGGGCACCGGGGAGCTGTTTTTT CASSLAGPGTGELFF TRBV7-2 - - TRBJ2-2
TGTGCCAGCAGGTCTACAGGGGTGCGCAATCAGCCCCAGCATTTT CASRSTGVRNQPQHF TRBV28 TRBD1 once TRBJ1-5
TGCGCCAGCAGCCACCGCGAGGTGGGGGAGCTGTTTTTT CASSHREVGELFF TRBV4-3 - - TRBJ2-2
TGTGCCAGCAGCCCGACTAGCGGCCTTCCAGATACGCAGTATTTT CASSPTSGLPDTQYF TRBV7-9 TRBD2 - TRBJ2-3
TGTGCCAGCAGTTTAACAGGGGAACTCCAAGAGACCCAGTACTTC CASSLTGELQETQYF TRBV28 TRBD1 - TRBJ2-5
TGTGCCAGCAGCTTAGTGACAGGACTAAACACTGAAGCTTTCTTT CASSLVTGLNTEAFF TRBV13 - - TRBJ1-1
TGTGCCAGCAGTCCCAGGGGTGACACCCAGAACACTGAAGCTTTCTTT CASSPRGDTQNTEAFF TRBV27 - - TRBJ1-1
TGTGCCAGCAGCTTCACCTCCGGGGACGGCGGGGAAAACACCGGGGAGCTGTTTTTT CASSFTSGDGGENTGELFF TRBV7-9 - - TRBJ2-2
TGTGCCAGTAATTCTGGAAACACCATATATTTT CASNSGNTIYF TRBV19 - - TRBJ1-3
TGTGCCAGCAGCTTGGGGGCAAAACAGCCCCAGCATTTT CASSLGAKQPQHF TRBV5-6 - - TRBJ1-5
TGTGCCAGCAGCTCTCAGGACATCACAGATACGCAGTATTTT CASSSQDITDTQYF TRBV27 - once TRBJ2-3
TGTGCCATCAGAGGGGGGACAGGGGAGACCCAGTACTTC CAIRGGTGETQYF TRBV10-3 TRBD1 - TRBJ2-5
TGTGCCAGCAGTTTTCGGGCAGGGACCGGTGGCTACACCTTC CASSFRAGTGGYTF TRBV27 - - TRBJ1-2
TGTGCCAGCAGCTTAATTGCTAGCGGACCCTACGAGCAGTACTTC CASSLIASGPYEQYF TRBV7-3 TRBD2 - TRBJ2-7
TGTGCCAGCAGCCCCTCCGGGACAGGGAGCGCCTGGGAGACCCAGTACTTC CASSPSGTGSAWETQYF TRBV7-6 TRBD1 - TRBJ2-5
TGTGCCAGTAGTAGGGATCAACTAGGGGGATGGGGGGAGCTGTTTTTT CASSRDQLGGWGELFF TRBV19 - - TRBJ2-2
TGCGCCAGCAGCTTTCCGGGACAGGGGACAGATACGCAGTATTTT CASSFPGQGTDTQYF TRBV4-1 TRBD1 - TRBJ2-3
TGCGCCAGCAATTCGGCTCCTGGGGGTCCCGGGGACTATGGCTACACCTTC CASNSAPGGPGDYGYTF TRBV5-1 - - TRBJ1-2
TGTGCCACCGCGGAGACAGGGGTTTACACCGGGGAGCTGTTTTTT CATAETGVYTGELFF TRBV19 TRBD1 - TRBJ2-2
TGTGCCAGTAGTACTCCTTTTGGGACAGGGGAAGATGATCAGCCCCAGCATTTT CASSTPFGTGEDDQPQHF TRBV19 TRBD1 - TRBJ1-5
TGCGCCAGCAGCCCCCGAGCGGGAGGTGGCACCGGGGAGCTGTTTTTT CASSPRAGGGTGELFF TRBV4-1 TRBD2 once TRBJ2-2
TGTGCCAGCGGAAACAATGAGCAGTTCTTC CASGNNEQFF TRBV2 - - TRBJ2-1
TGTGCCAGCAGCTTACCAGGGACAGGGATCTACGAGCAGTACTTC CASSLPGTGIYEQYF TRBV7-9 TRBD1 - TRBJ2-7
TGTGCCATCAGTGAGTCGAGTGGGCAGCCCCAGCATTTT CAISESSGQPQHF TRBV10-3 - - TRBJ1-5
TGTGCCAGCCCTAAAGGGGATGGACACACGAACACCGGGGAGCTGTTTTTT CASPKGDGHTNTGELFF TRBV21-1 - - TRBJ2-2
TGTGCCAGCTCACCAGTCGGGAGAGGCGCCTACAATGAGCAGTTCTTC CASSPVGRGAYNEQFF TRBV18 - - TRBJ2-1
TGTGCCAGCACCGAAGGGACAGCCCCTTCGCATGAAGCTTTCTTT CASTEGTAPSHEAFF TRBV5-6 TRBD1 - TRBJ1-1
TGTGCCACTTGGGACCGAGGGTGGGAGACCCAGTACTTC CATWDRGWETQYF TRBV2 - - TRBJ2-5
TGCAGCGTTGTATGGGGGTACGAGCAGTACTTC CSVVWGYEQYF TRBV29-1 - - TRBJ2-7
TGTGCCAGCAGCCCCCAGGGGCTAGCGGAGTACGAGCAGTACTTC CASSPQGLAEYEQYF TRBV7-9 - - TRBJ2-7
TGTGCCAGCCGGGGTCCGGGGTCCTACAATGAGCAGTTCTTC CASRGPGSYNEQFF TRBV2 - - TRBJ2-1
TGTGCCAGCTCACCAACGGGGTACTCCTACGAGCAGTACTTC CASSPTGYSYEQYF TRBV18 - - TRBJ2-7
TGTGCCAGCAGTGAGACAGGGGGCGATTCTGGGGCCAACGTCCTGACTTTC CASSETGGDSGANVLTF TRBV25-1 TRBD1 - TRBJ2-6
TGTGCCAGCAGGGGACAGGGATCAATTGAGCAGTTCTTC CASRGQGSIEQFF TRBV6-4 TRBD1 - TRBJ2-1
TGTGCCAGCAAGACTAGCGGATACTCCTACGAGCAGTACTTC CASKTSGYSYEQYF TRBV28 TRBD2 once TRBJ2-7
TGTGCCAGCAGTTTAATTAGTGCGACAGGGCGAATCCAAGAGACCCAGTACTTC CASSLISATGRIQETQYF TRBV27 TRBD1 - TRBJ2-5
TGCGCCAGCAGTGGGGCACCTTCGGGCACAGATACGCAGTATTTT CASSGAPSGTDTQYF TRBV10-1 - - TRBJ2-3
TGCAGCGTTGTGGCAGGGAACACCGGGGAGCTGTTTTTT CSVVAGNTGELFF TRBV29-1 - - TRBJ2-2
TGTGCCAGCAGCTTGGGGGGGCTATACGAGCAGTACTTC CASSLGGLYEQYF TRBV7-9 - - TRBJ2-7
TGCGCCAGCAGCCAAGTGGTGGGGAGCGCGGGAGAGGACGAGCAGTTCTTC CASSQVVGSAGEDEQFF TRBV4-1 TRBD2 - TRBJ2-1
TGTGCCAGTGCGACTAGGACTAGCGGCACCTACGAGCAGTACTTC CASATRTSGTYEQYF TRBV19 TRBD2 once TRBJ2-7
TGTGCCACCCAATCGGCTATCTCGGGGGATGAGCAGTTCTTC CATQSAISGDEQFF TRBV28 - - TRBJ2-1
TGTGCCAGCAGTTACGGGACGGGATGGGATACGCAGTATTTT CASSYGTGWDTQYF TRBV6-5 - - TRBJ2-3